This T cell receptor (beta chain) was captured in a study of blood T cells in healthy people across ages. This clonotype has at least ten counts. Using a J-beta primer mix together with a sample-barcoded 5' primer, a second PCR was run for 7 to 11 cycles. Using its own MiXCR run on the 5' RACE reads, TCRdb lists one record per CDR3 protein. In the table there are about 1.6 million distinct CDR3 sequences, about 31% of which are singletons. The germline gives CDR1 MGHRA, CDR2 YSYEKL. CDR3 size: 15 residues. V shed 1 base and J shed 4 bases, with 14 bases lying between them. The chain recombines TRBV4-1 with TRBJ2-7; D not certain. Sequenced material: blood. This TCR came from a young woman in good health. The CDR3 sequence: CASSQGQGSSYEQYF. In DNA form, the CDR3 reads TGCGCCAGCAGCCAAGGGCAAGGTTCATCTTACGAGCAGTACTTC.